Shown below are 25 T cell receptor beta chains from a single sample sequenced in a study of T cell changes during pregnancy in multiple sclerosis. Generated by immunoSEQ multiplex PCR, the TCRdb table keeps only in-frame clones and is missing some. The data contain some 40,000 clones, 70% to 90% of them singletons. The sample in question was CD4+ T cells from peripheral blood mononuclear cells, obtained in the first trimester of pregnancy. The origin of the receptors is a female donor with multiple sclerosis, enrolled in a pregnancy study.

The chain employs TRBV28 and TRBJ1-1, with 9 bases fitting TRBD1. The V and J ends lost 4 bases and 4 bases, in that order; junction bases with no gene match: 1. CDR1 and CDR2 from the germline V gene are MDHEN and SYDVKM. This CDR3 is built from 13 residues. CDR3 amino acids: CASSYRGPTEAFF. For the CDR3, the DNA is TGTGCCAGCAGTTACAGGGGGCCCACTGAAGCTTTCTTT.

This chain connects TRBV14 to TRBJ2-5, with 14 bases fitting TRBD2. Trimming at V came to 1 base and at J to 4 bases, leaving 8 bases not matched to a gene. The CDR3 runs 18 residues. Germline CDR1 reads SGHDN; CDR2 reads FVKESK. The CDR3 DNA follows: TGTGCCAGCAGCCAAGGCGTGACTAGCGGGAGGGCCGGAGAGACCCAGTACTTC. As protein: CASSQGVTSGRAGETQYF.

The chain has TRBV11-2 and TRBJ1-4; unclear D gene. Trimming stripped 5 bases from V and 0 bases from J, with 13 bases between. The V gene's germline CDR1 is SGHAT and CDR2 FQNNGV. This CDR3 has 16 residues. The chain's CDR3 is CASSAHGSPTNEKLFF. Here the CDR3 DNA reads TGTGCCAGCAGCGCGCACGGGTCACCAACTAATGAAAAACTGTTTTTT.

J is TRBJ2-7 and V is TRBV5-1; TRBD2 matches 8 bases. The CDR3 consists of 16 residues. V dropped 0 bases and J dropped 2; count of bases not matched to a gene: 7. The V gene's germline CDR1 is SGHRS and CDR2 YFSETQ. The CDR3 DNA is TGCGCCAGCAGCTTGGGGGGTGTAGCGGGGACCTACGAGCAGTACTTC. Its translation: CASSLGGVAGTYEQYF.

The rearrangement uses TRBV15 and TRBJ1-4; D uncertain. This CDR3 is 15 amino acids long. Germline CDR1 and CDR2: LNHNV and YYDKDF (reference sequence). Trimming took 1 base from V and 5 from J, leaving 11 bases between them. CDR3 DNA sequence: TGTGCCACCAGCAGAGTTGAACAGCGGAATGAAAAACTGTTTTTT. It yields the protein CATSRVEQRNEKLFF.

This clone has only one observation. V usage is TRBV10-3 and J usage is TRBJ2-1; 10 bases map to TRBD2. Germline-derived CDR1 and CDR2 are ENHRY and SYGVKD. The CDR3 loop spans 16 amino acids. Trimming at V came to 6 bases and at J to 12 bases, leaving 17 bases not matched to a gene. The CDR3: CAISVLIAGGQVGQFF. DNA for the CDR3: TGTGCCATCAGCGTCCTTATAGCGGGAGGCCAAGTTGGGCAGTTCTTC.

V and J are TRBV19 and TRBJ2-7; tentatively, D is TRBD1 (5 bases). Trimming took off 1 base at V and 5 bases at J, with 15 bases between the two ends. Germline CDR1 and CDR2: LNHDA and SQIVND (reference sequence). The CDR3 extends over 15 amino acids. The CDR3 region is CASSIGGSELHEQYF. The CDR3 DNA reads TGTGCCAGTAGTATAGGGGGCAGCGAACTTCACGAGCAGTACTTC.

For the CDR3, the DNA is TGTGCCAGCAGTGACTCGGTGGGGACAAGGACTAGCGGGAGGGTGGGCACAGATACGCAGTATTTT. Amino acids: CASSDSVGTRTSGRVGTDTQYF. The V gene is TRBV6-4, the J gene TRBJ2-3; 15 bases are a match to TRBD2. V lost 0 bases, J lost 1 base, and 14 bases stayed unmatched. The CDR3 consists of 22 residues. Germline values: CDR1 MRHNA, CDR2 SNTAGT.

The CDR3 protein is CASSFTRGGGSGANVLTF. In nucleotides, the CDR3 is TGTGCCAGCAGCTTCACCCGGGGAGGCGGCTCTGGGGCCAACGTCCTGACTTTC. This chain links TRBV5-4 with TRBJ2-6; tentative D call: TRBD2 (6 bases). The CDR3 sequence is 18 residues long. Trimming pared 2 bases from V and 0 bases from J, leaving 15 bases between. Germline V gene lookup returns CDR1 SGHNT and CDR2 YYREEE (reference sequence).

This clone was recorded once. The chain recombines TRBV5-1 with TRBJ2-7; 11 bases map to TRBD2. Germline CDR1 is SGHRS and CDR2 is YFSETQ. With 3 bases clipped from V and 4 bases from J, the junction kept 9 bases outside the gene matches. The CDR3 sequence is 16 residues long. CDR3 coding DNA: TGCGCCAGCAGCTGGTCCGGGACTAGCGGACTGTACGAGCAGTACTTC. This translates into CASSWSGTSGLYEQYF. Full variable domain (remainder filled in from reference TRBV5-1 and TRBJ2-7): KAGVTQTPRYLIKTRGQQVTLSCSPISGHRSVSWYQQTPGQGLQFLFEYFSETQRNKGNFPGRFSGRQFSNSRSEMNVSTLELGDSALYLCASSWSGTSGLYEQYFGPGTRLTVT.

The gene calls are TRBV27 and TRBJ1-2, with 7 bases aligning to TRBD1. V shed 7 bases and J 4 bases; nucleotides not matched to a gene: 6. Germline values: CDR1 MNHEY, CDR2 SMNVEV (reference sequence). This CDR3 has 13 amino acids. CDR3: CASTQRQGYGYTF. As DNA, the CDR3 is TGTGCCAGCACCCAACGACAGGGCTATGGCTACACCTTC.

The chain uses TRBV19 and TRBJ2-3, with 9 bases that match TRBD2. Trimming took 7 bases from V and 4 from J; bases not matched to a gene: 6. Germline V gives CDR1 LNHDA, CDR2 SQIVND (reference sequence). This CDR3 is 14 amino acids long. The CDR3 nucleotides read TGTGCCAGTAAGTTAGCGGGAGTGGCAGATACGCAGTATTTT. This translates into CASKLAGVADTQYF.

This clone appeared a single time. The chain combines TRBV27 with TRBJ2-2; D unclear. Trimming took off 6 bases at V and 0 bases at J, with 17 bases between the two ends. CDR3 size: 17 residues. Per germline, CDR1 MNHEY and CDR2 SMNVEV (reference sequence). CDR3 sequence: CASRVESNIANTGELFF. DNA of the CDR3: TGTGCCAGCAGAGTCGAATCTAATATCGCGAACACCGGGGAGCTGTTTTTT.

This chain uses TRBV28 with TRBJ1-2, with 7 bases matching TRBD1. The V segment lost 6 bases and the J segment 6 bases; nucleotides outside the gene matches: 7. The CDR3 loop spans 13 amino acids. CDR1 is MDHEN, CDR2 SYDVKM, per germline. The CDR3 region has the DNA TGTGCCAGCAGGCGACAGGGAACGGATGGCTACACCTTC. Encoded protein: CASRRQGTDGYTF.

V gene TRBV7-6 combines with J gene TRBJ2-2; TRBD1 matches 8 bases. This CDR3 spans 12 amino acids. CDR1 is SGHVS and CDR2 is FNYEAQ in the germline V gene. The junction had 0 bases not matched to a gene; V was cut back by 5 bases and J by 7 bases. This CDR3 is CASSDRGGELFF. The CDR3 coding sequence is TGTGCCAGCAGCGACAGGGGCGGGGAGCTGTTTTTT. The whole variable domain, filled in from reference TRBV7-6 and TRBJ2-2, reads GAGVSQSPRYKVTKRGQDVALRCDPISGHVSLYWYRQALGQGPEFLTYFNYEAQQDKSGLPNDRFSAERPEGSISTLTIQRTEQRDSAMYRCASSDRGGELFFGEGSRLTVL.

The CDR3, as DNA: TGCGCCAGCAGTGTGGGCCTAGCGGGGGCAGGAAACATTCAGTACTTC. Amino acid sequence: CASSVGLAGAGNIQYF. This sequence joins TRBV10-2 and TRBJ2-4; TRBD2 aligns across 10 bases. Germline trimming cut 4 bases from V and 6 bases from J; bases unmatched to any gene: 9. The CDR3 runs to 16 residues. Per germline, CDR1 WSHSY and CDR2 SAAADI.

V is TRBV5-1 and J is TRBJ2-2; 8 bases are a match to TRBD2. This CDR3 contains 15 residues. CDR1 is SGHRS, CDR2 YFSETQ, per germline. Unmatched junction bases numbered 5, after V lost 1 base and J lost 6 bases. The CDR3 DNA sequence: TGCGCCAGCAGCTTGATGGGAGCGGGAGCCGGGGAGCTGTTTTTT. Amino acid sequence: CASSLMGAGAGELFF. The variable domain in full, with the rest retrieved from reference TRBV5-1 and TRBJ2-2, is KAGVTQTPRYLIKTRGQQVTLSCSPISGHRSVSWYQQTPGQGLQFLFEYFSETQRNKGNFPGRFSGRQFSNSRSEMNVSTLELGDSALYLCASSLMGAGAGELFFGEGSRLTVL.

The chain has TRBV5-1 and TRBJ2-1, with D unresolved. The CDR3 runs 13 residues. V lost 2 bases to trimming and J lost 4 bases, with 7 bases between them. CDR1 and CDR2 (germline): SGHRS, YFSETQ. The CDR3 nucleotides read TGCGCCAGCAGCTTACGCCTATACAATGAGCAGTTCTTC. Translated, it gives CASSLRLYNEQFF.

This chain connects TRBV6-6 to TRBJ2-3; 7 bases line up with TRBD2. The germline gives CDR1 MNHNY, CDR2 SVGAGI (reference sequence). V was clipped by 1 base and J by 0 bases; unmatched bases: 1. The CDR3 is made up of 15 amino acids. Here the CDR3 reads CASSYFSGSTDTQYF. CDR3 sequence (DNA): TGTGCCAGCAGTTACTTTAGCGGGAGCACAGATACGCAGTATTTT.

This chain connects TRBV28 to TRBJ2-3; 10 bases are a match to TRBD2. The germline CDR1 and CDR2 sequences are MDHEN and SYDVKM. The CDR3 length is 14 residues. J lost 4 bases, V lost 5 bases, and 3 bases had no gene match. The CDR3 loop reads CASSLSGRADTQYF. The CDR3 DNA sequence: TGTGCCAGCAGTCTAAGCGGGAGGGCAGATACGCAGTATTTT. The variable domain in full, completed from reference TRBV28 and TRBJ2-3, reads DVKVTQSSRYLVKRTGEKVFLECVQDMDHENMFWYRQDPGLGLRLIYFSYDVKMKEKGDIPEGYSVSREKKERFSLILESASTNQTSMYLCASSLSGRADTQYFGPGTRLTVL.

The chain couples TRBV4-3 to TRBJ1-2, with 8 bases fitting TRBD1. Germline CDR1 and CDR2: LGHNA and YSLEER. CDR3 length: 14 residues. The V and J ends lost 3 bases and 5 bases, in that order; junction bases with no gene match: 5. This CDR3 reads CASSQDRAEYGYTF. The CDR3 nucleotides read TGCGCCAGCAGCCAGGACAGGGCTGAGTATGGCTACACCTTC.

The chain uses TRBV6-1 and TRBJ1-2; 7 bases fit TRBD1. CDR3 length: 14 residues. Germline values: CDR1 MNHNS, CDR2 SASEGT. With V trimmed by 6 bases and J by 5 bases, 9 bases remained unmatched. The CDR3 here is CASRPTTGVYGYTF. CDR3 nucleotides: TGTGCCAGCAGACCAACCACAGGGGTTTATGGCTACACCTTC.

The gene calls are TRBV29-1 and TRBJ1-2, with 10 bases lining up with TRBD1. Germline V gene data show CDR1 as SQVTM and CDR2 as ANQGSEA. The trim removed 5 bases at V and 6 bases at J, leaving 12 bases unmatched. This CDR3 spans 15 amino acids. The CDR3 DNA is TGCAGCGTTTCCCGACAGGGGGCAAAGGGAGATGGCTACACCTTC. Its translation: CSVSRQGAKGDGYTF.

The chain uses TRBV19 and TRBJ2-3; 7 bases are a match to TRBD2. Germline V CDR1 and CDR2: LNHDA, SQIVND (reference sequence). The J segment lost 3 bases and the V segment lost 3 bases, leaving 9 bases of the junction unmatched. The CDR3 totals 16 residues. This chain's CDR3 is CASSISWVGGTDTQYF. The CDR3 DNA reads TGTGCCAGTAGTATTTCTTGGGTCGGGGGGACAGATACGCAGTATTTT.

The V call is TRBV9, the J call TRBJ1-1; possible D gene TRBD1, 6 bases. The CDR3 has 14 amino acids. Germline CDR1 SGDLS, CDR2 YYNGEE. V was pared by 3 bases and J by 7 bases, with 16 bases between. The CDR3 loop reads CASSGQVGAFEAFF. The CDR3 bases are TGTGCCAGCAGCGGACAGGTAGGGGCCTTTGAAGCTTTCTTT.